A selection of T cell receptor beta chains follows, all from one sample in a study of CD8+ T cells in alopecia areata. Assay: immunoSEQ multiplex PCR; the TCRdb copy retains only in-frame clones and omits some. This table has some 200,000 clones, 50% to 60% appearing once. The source material was CD4+ T cells sorted from blood, sampled at week 4, from a patient treated with tofacitinib. These receptors were taken from a human donor with alopecia areata. The conserved cysteine and the conserved F or W are not part of the CDR3 here. Rows give clone size only sometimes, using once, few, many, or a class for an expanded clone.

clone_size	v_call	j_call	cdr3_aa
NA	TRBV10-3	TRBJ2-4	AISPGDEAKNIQY
NA	TRBV29-1	TRBJ1-6	SVVQGFDSPLH
NA	TRBV7-9	TRBJ2-1	ASSFYNEQF
NA	TRBV7-2	TRBJ2-3	ASSFGDDTQY
few	TRBV2	TRBJ1-1	ASSPAQGGTEAF
NA	TRBV7-3	TRBJ2-6	ASSLRSGANVLT
many	TRBV7-2	TRBJ2-7	ASSSGGVEQY
once	TRBV29-1	TRBJ2-7	SVGGRPTQQY
NA	TRBV7-9	TRBJ2-5	ASSSVQGYWSQETQY
NA	TRBV5-1	TRBJ1-1	ASSLSDRGRKRTEAF
NA	TRBV29-1	TRBJ2-5	SVWVRSAQETQY
NA	TRBV28	TRBJ1-2	ASATTTANYGYT
NA	TRBV29-1	TRBJ1-5	SAGQGKNQPQH
NA	TRBV5-1	TRBJ1-1	ASSLGQGNPTEAF
NA	TRBV6-5	TRBJ1-1	ASRLQGGTEAF
NA	TRBV4-1	TRBJ1-6	ASSFRGDSPLH
NA	TRBV30	TRBJ1-2	AWSSGNNYGYT
NA	TRBV30	TRBJ2-5	AWNTLGGGSRTQY
once	TRBV29-1	TRBJ1-4	SVSTNEKLF
few	TRBV25-1	TRBJ2-5	ASSGDRDAETQY
NA	TRBV5-4	TRBJ1-2	ASSPWTGYGYT
NA	TRBV15	TRBJ2-5	ATSRAGSQETQY
few	TRBV27	TRBJ2-3	ASSQERGVSTDTQY
few	TRBV29-1	TRBJ2-1	SVVGVTYNEQF
NA	TRBV29-1	TRBJ1-1	SVGVPPADTEAF
few	TRBV6-5	TRBJ2-1	ASSYGGVHEQF
few	TRBV18	TRBJ1-4	ASSPGTGGNEKLF
NA	TRBV7-2	TRBJ2-1	ASFYGGTAYNEQF
NA	TRBV25-1	TRBJ2-7	ASVGTSGGERSYEQY
NA	TRBV7-2	TRBJ1-6	ASSRRTGLSYNSPLH
NA	TRBV5-6	TRBJ1-1	ASSPPDQGKNTEAF
NA	TRBV25-1	TRBJ2-7	ASSDYYYEQY
NA	TRBV7-8	TRBJ1-1	ASSSLGYGDTEAF
many	TRBV4-3	TRBJ2-5	ASSQVKGTETQY
NA	TRBV9	TRBJ2-6	ASSRQSGANVLT
few	TRBV2	TRBJ1-5	ASVFEGGNQPQH
NA	TRBV29-1	TRBJ2-3	SVSGWQRDSTDTQY
NA	TRBV7-9	TRBJ2-3	ASSGGTGILSTDTQY
NA	TRBV30	TRBJ1-1	AWSSQRGSTEAF
NA	TRBV5-1	TRBJ2-7	ASSSGTSAYEQY
NA	TRBV7-2	TRBJ2-2	ASSLRSLNTGELF
NA	TRBV4-1	TRBJ1-2	ASSPGGDYGYT
NA	TRBV18	TRBJ2-6	ASSAETVFGANVLT
NA	TRBV2	TRBJ1-5	ASSKAGVGVGNQPQH
NA	TRBV28	TRBJ2-7	ASRLQGYEQY
few	TRBV6-6	TRBJ1-5	ASSLGQDQPQH
NA	TRBV30	TRBJ2-3	AWSVPGTGRAQY
NA	TRBV30	TRBJ1-1	AWNRGLGNTEAF
NA	TRBV5-6	TRBJ2-3	ASSLEWGTSGEGDTQY
few	TRBV11-1	TRBJ2-3	ASSLTTDTQY
few	TRBV6-1	TRBJ2-2	ASRSQRAATGELF
NA	TRBV10-3	TRBJ1-6	ALRLSIDSPLH
once	TRBV5-1	TRBJ2-3	ASMTGSTDTQY
many	TRBV10-3	TRBJ2-7	AVRAGYEQY
NA	TRBV29-1	TRBJ1-4	SGRRGEKLF
NA	TRBV30	TRBJ1-5	AWETGFNQPQH
NA	TRBV7-2	TRBJ2-4	ASSPQEPSVQY
NA	TRBV30	TRBJ1-3	AWAGQSSGNTIY
NA	TRBV30	TRBJ2-7	AWSLPTWTGVSYEQY
NA	TRBV2	TRBJ2-6	ASSFEGSGANVLT